This T cell receptor beta chain was found in a study of OX40 agonist ivuxolimab in advanced cancers. Turning to the study itself: Dosing consisted of intravenous ivuxolimab at 0.01 to 10 mg/kg every 2 weeks. Dose-escalation patients suffered from hepatocellular carcinoma, melanoma, renal cell or head and neck cancer. The study's findings and limits: The specificity for antigen of the expanded peripheral T cells was not determined. Average numbers of expanded clones were greater in CD8+ T cells than in CD4+.

Germline V gene lookup returns CDR1 LGHNA and CDR2 YSLEER. The CDR3 runs to 16 residues. Trimming removed 0 bases at V and 0 bases at J, with 12 bases between. Here immunoSEQ multiplex PCR was the method, and the copy in TCRdb shows in-frame clones only, minus some. The sample yields tens of thousands of clones, nearly 90% seen once. On this clone: Its antigen is not identified.

This sample comprised CD4+ or CD8+ T cells sorted from blood, obtained in a trial of the OX40 agonist ivuxolimab. This clonotype was sampled from an adult with an advanced solid tumor such as melanoma, head and neck, liver or kidney cancer. The chain carries TRBV4-3 and TRBJ2-7; weak D call: TRBD1 (5 bases). In nucleotides, the CDR3 is TGCGCCAGCAGCCAAGACCCCCCGACAGCCTCCTACGAGCAGTACTTC. Protein sequence: CASSQDPPTASYEQYF.